This T cell receptor beta chain is drawn from a study of cytomegalovirus exposure and HLA in healthy donors. This clone was seen only once. Its antigen is not known. The CDR3 length is 16 residues. In germline, CDR1 is LNHDA, CDR2 SQIVND (reference sequence). The junction had 4 bases not matched to a gene; V was cut back by 3 bases and J by 4 bases. Study-level points and caveats: Some TCR beta chains (approximately 180 of them) were listed as cytomegalovirus-associated. Reports indicated that the classifier achieved high specificity and sensitivity in diagnosing cytomegalovirus status.

TCRdb's copy holds only in-frame clones and misses some; the assay was immunoSEQ multiplex PCR. The sample lists some 250,000 clones; about 90% were seen once. The clonotype comes from a woman younger than 45 in good health and CMV-seronegative. The chain uses TRBV19 and TRBJ2-5; 14 bases line up with TRBD2. The sample comprised PBMCs. The CDR3 loop is CASSMGLAGAVETQYF. The DNA of the CDR3 is TGTGCCAGTAGTATGGGACTAGCGGGAGCCGTAGAGACCCAGTACTTC.